These 14 T cell receptor beta chains came from one sample sequenced in a study of blood T cell repertoires in COVID-19. Profiling relied on immunoSEQ multiplex PCR, and the TCRdb table lists in-frame clones only, not all of them. The sample includes some 96,000 clones, 86% of them seen just once. The specimen was peripheral blood. These receptors were obtained from a middle-aged man with acute or convalescent COVID-19.

CDR3 DNA sequence: TGTGCCAGCAGCTTAGAAGGGACAGGGGGGACTTATGGCTACACCTTC. Translated, it gives CASSLEGTGGTYGYTF. The V call is TRBV11-2, the J call TRBJ1-2; 11 nucleotides align to TRBD1. Germline CDR1 SGHAT, CDR2 FQNNGV. The CDR3 totals 16 residues. Germline trimming cut 0 bases from V and 5 bases from J; bases unmatched to any gene: 5. Based on the CDR3 plus reference TRBV11-2 and TRBJ1-2, the full variable domain is EAGVAQSPRYKIIEKRQSVAFWCNPISGHATLYWYQQILGQGPKLLIQFQNNGVVDDSQLPKDRFSAERLKGVDSTLKIQPAKLEDSAVYLCASSLEGTGGTYGYTFGSGTRLTVV.

CDR3 region: CASSLETSGRAGVKNIQYF. In DNA form, the CDR3 reads TGTGCCAGCAGCTTGGAGACTAGCGGGAGGGCCGGTGTCAAAAACATTCAGTACTTC. The chain recombines TRBV11-3 with TRBJ2-4; 14 positions agree with TRBD2. This CDR3 comprises 19 residues. With 3 bases clipped from V and 3 bases from J, the junction kept 10 bases outside the gene matches. In germline, CDR1 is SGHNT, CDR2 YENEEA.

The chain has TRBV29-1 and TRBJ2-5; no reliable D call. The germline V and J ends were trimmed by 2 bases and 4 bases, with 11 bases remaining between them. The CDR3 sequence is 13 residues long. The germline V gene encodes CDR1 SQVTM and CDR2 ANQGSEA. The CDR3 nucleotides read TGCAGCGTTGAACAGATATCTTCAGAGACCCAGTACTTC. Translating gives CSVEQISSETQYF.

The rearrangement links TRBV5-1 to TRBJ2-3; 9 bases are shared with TRBD1. The CDR3 totals 16 residues. V was clipped by 4 bases and J by 1 base; unmatched bases: 7. Germline CDR1 is SGHRS and CDR2 is YFSETQ. The CDR3, as DNA: TGCGCCAGCAGCGCCCGGACAGGGGTCGGCACAGATACGCAGTATTTT. Translation: CASSARTGVGTDTQYF.

J is TRBJ2-7 and V is TRBV5-1, with 12 bases matching TRBD1. The CDR3 contains 15 residues. After removal of 1 base from V and 8 bases from J, the junction contained 7 bases not matched to a gene. The V gene's germline CDR1 is SGHRS and CDR2 YFSETQ. Written as DNA, the CDR3 is TGCGCCAGCAGCTTGCAAGGGACAGGGGGCAGGCAGCAGTACTTC. It is translated as CASSLQGTGGRQQYF.

The chain is built from TRBV6-5 and TRBJ2-1; 10 bases are a match to TRBD1. Germline CDR1 and CDR2: MNHEY and SVGAGI. Unmatched junction bases numbered 9, after V lost 6 bases and J lost 7 bases. The CDR3 sequence is 15 residues long. The CDR3: CASRIPGQGRNEQFF. The CDR3 DNA reads TGTGCCAGCAGGATTCCGGGACAGGGGCGAAATGAGCAGTTCTTC.

This clone was counted only a few times. The J gene is TRBJ2-5, the V gene TRBV10-2; D remains unclear. Per the germline V gene, CDR1 is WSHSY and CDR2 is SAAADI. Trimming took off 5 bases at V and 5 bases at J, with 12 bases between the two ends. CDR3 size: 13 residues. The CDR3 loop reads CASSTLVKETQYF. The CDR3 DNA follows: TGCGCCAGCAGTACCCTAGTGAAGGAGACCCAGTACTTC.

V usage is TRBV4-1 and J usage is TRBJ2-7; 8 nucleotides align to TRBD1. The CDR3 is 15 amino acids. The germline V gene encodes CDR1 MGHRA and CDR2 YSYEKL. V gave up 1 base and J gave up 4 bases; unmatched junction bases: 6. CDR3 DNA sequence: TGCGCCAGCAGCCAAGGGGCAGGGGGCGGGTACGAGCAGTACTTC. It is translated as CASSQGAGGGYEQYF.

This clone showed up just once. The rearrangement links TRBV5-1 to TRBJ2-5; 14 bases line up with TRBD2. Germline V gene lookup returns CDR1 SGHRS and CDR2 YFSETQ. The CDR3 is made up of 15 amino acids. Trimming at V came to 5 bases and at J to 4 bases, leaving 4 bases not matched to a gene. The CDR3 is CASRWGLAGVETQYF. The CDR3 DNA follows: TGCGCCAGCAGATGGGGACTAGCGGGAGTAGAGACCCAGTACTTC.

This rearrangement joins TRBV4-1 to TRBJ2-1; possible D gene TRBD2, 6 bases. Trimming stripped 1 base from V and 0 bases from J, with 10 bases between. The CDR3 consists of 16 residues. Germline CDR1 is MGHRA and CDR2 is YSYEKL. The CDR3 DNA sequence: TGCGCCAGCAGCCAAGGAGCCGGGAGCTCCTACAATGAGCAGTTCTTC. It codes for CASSQGAGSSYNEQFF.

This clone has only one observation. The V call is TRBV5-1, the J call TRBJ1-3; 9 bases agree with TRBD1. This CDR3 region has 16 residues. Unmatched junction bases numbered 5, after V lost 4 bases and J lost 0 bases. CDR1 and CDR2 from the germline V gene are SGHRS and YFSETQ. The CDR3 sequence is CASSLWTGASGNTIYF. CDR3 nucleotide sequence: TGCGCCAGCAGCCTCTGGACAGGGGCCTCTGGAAACACCATATATTTT.

This chain links TRBV12-2 with TRBJ2-7; the D call of TRBD2 is as the table states it, not checked on the DNA. TRBV12-2 is annotated as a pseudogene. CDR3 length: 16 residues. In DNA form, the CDR3 reads TGTGCAAGTCGCTTACAGCAGGCGGGAGGTGATTACGAGCAGTACTTC. Translation gives CASRLQQAGGDYEQYF.

The rearrangement uses TRBV15 and TRBJ1-2; D gene unclear. The germline CDR1 and CDR2 sequences are LNHNV and YYDKDF (reference sequence). CDR3 length: 15 amino acids. The V and J ends lost 0 bases and 0 bases respectively, with 8 bases between them. CDR3 sequence (DNA): TGTGCCACCAGCAGAGATGTCAGCGCTAACTATGGCTACACCTTC. It encodes CATSRDVSANYGYTF. The full variable domain, rest sourced from reference TRBV15 and TRBJ1-2, is DAMVIQNPRYQVTQFGKPVTLSCSQTLNHNVMYWYQQKSSQAPKLLFHYYDKDFNNEADTPDNFQSRRPNTSFCFLDIRSPGLGDTAMYLCATSRDVSANYGYTFGSGTRLTVV.

This rearrangement joins TRBV2 to TRBJ1-2; D is undetermined. The CDR3 contains 11 residues. Trimming pared 4 bases from V and 7 bases from J, leaving 7 bases between. The germline gives CDR1 SNHLY, CDR2 FYNNEI. The CDR3 spells CASSGSRGYTF. The CDR3 nucleotides read TGTGCCAGCAGTGGGAGTCGTGGCTACACCTTC.